This T cell receptor (beta chain) appears in the sequencing data of a study of T cell responses to AZD1222 COVID-19 vaccine. Whole-study findings and limits: Mostly white British, mostly female donors; authors suggested clonal diversity may be underestimated. Scientists sampled the repertoires only once the peak T cell response had passed. It was only 6 or 7 AZD1222 recipients who were seropositive at baseline. When two AZD1222 doses had been given, Spike-specific TCR breadth and depth rose.

Some clones are missing from TCRdb's copy, which holds only in-frame ones; the method was immunoSEQ multiplex PCR. The sample records around 100,000 clones, 85% to 95% being singletons. Points on this clone: Its antigen is currently unknown.

The receptor's source is an adult in good health. The sequences come from peripheral blood, collected on day 0 of AZD1222 vaccination.

The CDR3 DNA is TGTGCCAGCAGAGGAATGGGGGGAAACTACGAGCAGTACTTC. Translation: CASRGMGGNYEQYF. This chain uses TRBV5-6 with TRBJ2-7, with a possible D match to TRBD2 (6 bases). The CDR3 runs to 14 residues. Trimming removed 5 bases at V and 3 bases at J, with 15 bases between. The germline V gene encodes CDR1 SGHDT and CDR2 YYEEEE.